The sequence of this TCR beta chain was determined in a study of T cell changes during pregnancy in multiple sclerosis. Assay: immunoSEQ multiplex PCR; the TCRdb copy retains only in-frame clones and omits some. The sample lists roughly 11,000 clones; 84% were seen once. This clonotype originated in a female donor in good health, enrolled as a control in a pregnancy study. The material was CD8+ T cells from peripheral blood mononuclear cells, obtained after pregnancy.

The CDR3 loop is CASSQAGTSGTDEQFF. CDR3 bases: TGCGCCAGCAGCCAGGCCGGGACTAGCGGGACGGATGAGCAGTTCTTC. The rearrangement links TRBV4-3 to TRBJ2-1; 13 positions agree with TRBD2. The CDR3 has 16 amino acids. J was trimmed by 8 bases and V by 3 bases; bases with no gene match: 7. Looked up from germline, CDR1 is LGHNA and CDR2 is YSLEER.